The 20 T cell receptor beta chains listed next were all sequenced from one sample in a study of shared clonotypes between healthy human individuals. Libraries were prepared by immunoSEQ multiplex PCR; TCRdb keeps only in-frame clonotypes and omits some of them. Of more than 150,000 clones listed, about 66% are singletons. Sequenced input: memory CD4+ T cells sorted from blood. Stated subset: CD45RA-negative fraction. Source of these receptors: a man in his thirties or forties in good health.

CDR3: CASRQGGAYNEQFF. DNA for the CDR3: TGTGCCAGCAGACAGGGTGGTGCCTACAATGAGCAGTTCTTC. The chain links TRBV6-5 to TRBJ2-1, with TRBD1 as a possible D gene (6 bases). Trimming took off 6 bases at V and 2 bases at J, with 11 bases between the two ends. CDR1 is MNHEY and CDR2 is SVGAGI in the germline V gene. This CDR3 has 14 residues.

The gene calls are TRBV5-1 and TRBJ2-1, with D possibly being TRBD2 (6 bases). CDR1 is SGHRS, CDR2 YFSETQ, per germline. V was trimmed by 0 bases and J by 0 bases, leaving 10 bases between them. This CDR3 has 16 amino acids. This CDR3 is CASSLVAETSYNEQFF. CDR3 in DNA: TGCGCCAGCAGCTTGGTAGCGGAAACCTCCTACAATGAGCAGTTCTTC. The full variable domain, in which reference TRBV5-1 and TRBJ2-1 provide the parts outside the CDR3, is KAGVTQTPRYLIKTRGQQVTLSCSPISGHRSVSWYQQTPGQGLQFLFEYFSETQRNKGNFPGRFSGRQFSNSRSEMNVSTLELGDSALYLCASSLVAETSYNEQFFGPGTRLTVL.

The table lists this clone with a count of one. A clone one base away is much larger, so this may be a read error. This CDR3 is also generated by other DNA sequences in the sample. This chain links TRBV15 with TRBJ2-4, with no clear D. V was cut by 3 bases and J by 7 bases, with 25 bases left in between. From germline, CDR1 is LNHNV and CDR2 YYDKDF (reference sequence). This CDR3 is 18 amino acids long. CDR3 nucleotide sequence: TGTGCCACCAGCAGCGAACAAGGCTCTTCTTCTGGGGTGAACATTCAGTACTTC. It specifies CATSSEQGSSSGVNIQYF.

The chain carries TRBV6-6 and TRBJ2-7; the D gene is possibly TRBD2 (7 bases). The V end was cut by 4 bases, the J end by 0 bases, with 16 bases between. The CDR3 runs to 16 residues. CDR1 MNHNY and CDR2 SVGAGI come from the germline V gene (reference sequence). The CDR3 spells CASSWGGARSSYEQYF. CDR3 nucleotides: TGTGCCAGCAGTTGGGGGGGGGCGAGGAGCTCCTACGAGCAGTACTTC.

The chain uses TRBV5-1 and TRBJ2-2; 10 bases align to TRBD2. Germline assignment: CDR1 SGHRS and CDR2 YFSETQ. V shed 5 bases and J 4 bases; nucleotides not matched to a gene: 8. There are 16 residues in the CDR3. The CDR3 here is CASRSSGSVGTGELFF. The DNA of the CDR3 is TGCGCCAGCAGGTCTAGCGGGAGCGTGGGCACCGGGGAGCTGTTTTTT.

A few counts support this clone. CDR3 DNA: TGTGCCAGCAGCTTAGGAACCCGGACAGGGGATGAGCAGTTCTTC. Protein sequence: CASSLGTRTGDEQFF. The chain joins TRBV11-2 to TRBJ2-1; TRBD1 agrees at 9 bases. The junction had 6 bases not matched to a gene; V was cut back by 1 base and J by 8 bases. The CDR3 loop spans 15 amino acids. Germline CDR1 SGHAT, CDR2 FQNNGV.

The DNA for the CDR3 is TGTGCCAGCAGCGTGGACAGGGGGCCCTACGAGCAGTACTTC. Translated: CASSVDRGPYEQYF. The gene calls are TRBV9 and TRBJ2-7, with 11 bases that match TRBD1. V lost 2 bases to trimming and J lost 2 bases; unmatched junction nucleotides: 0. This CDR3 comprises 14 residues. Germline V gene data show CDR1 as SGDLS and CDR2 as YYNGEE.

This clone was seen once. The rearrangement links TRBV10-3 to TRBJ1-5; no clear D gene. This CDR3 is 14 amino acids long. Between the trimmed V and J ends, which lost 10 bases and 4 bases, there was a span of 17 bases. Germline loops: CDR1 ENHRY, CDR2 SYGVKD. The CDR3 loop is CANNRTVENQPQHF. DNA for the CDR3: TGTGCCAACAATAGGACGGTCGAAAATCAGCCCCAGCATTTT.

The chain joins TRBV30 to TRBJ2-1; 14 nucleotides match TRBD2. The J segment lost 2 bases and the V segment lost 3 bases, leaving 15 bases of the junction unmatched. CDR3 length equals 20 residues. Germline V gene lookup returns CDR1 GTSNPN and CDR2 SVGIG (reference sequence). CDR3 residues: CAWRAKGLAGESAPYNEQFF. In DNA form, the CDR3 reads TGTGCCTGGAGGGCCAAGGGACTAGCGGGAGAGTCGGCCCCCTACAATGAGCAGTTCTTC. The full variable domain, in which reference TRBV30 and TRBJ2-1 provide the parts outside the CDR3, is SQTIHQWPATLVQPVGSPLSLECTVEGTSNPNLYWYRQAAGRGLQLLFYSVGIGQISSEVPQNLSASRPQDRQFILSSKKLLLSDSGFYLCAWRAKGLAGESAPYNEQFFGPGTRLTVL.

This chain uses TRBV6-5 with TRBJ2-5; the match to TRBD1 covers 7 bases. Germline V lookup: CDR1 MNHEY, CDR2 SVGAGI. The CDR3 extends over 14 amino acids. V was pared by 6 bases and J by 2 bases, with 6 bases of the junction left unmatched. CDR3 sequence: CASRPPGQQETQYF. The CDR3 DNA sequence: TGTGCCAGCAGACCACCGGGACAGCAAGAGACCCAGTACTTC.

The CDR3 DNA is TGCGCCAGCAGCACGGACGGGAGTCGAGGCTACGAGCAGTACTTC. It translates to CASSTDGSRGYEQYF. The V and J genes are TRBV5-1 and TRBJ2-7, with D tentatively TRBD2 (6 bases). Per germline, CDR1 SGHRS and CDR2 YFSETQ. The length of the CDR3 is 15 residues. Trimming removed 4 bases at V and 3 bases at J, with 17 bases between.

This chain uses TRBV29-1 with TRBJ2-5; D call uncertain. CDR3 length: 12 residues. Germline V gene lookup returns CDR1 SQVTM and CDR2 ANQGSEA. The germline V and J ends were trimmed by 1 base and 4 bases, with 7 bases remaining between them. The CDR3: CSVEGSLETQYF. In DNA, the CDR3 is TGCAGCGTTGAAGGATCCCTAGAGACCCAGTACTTC.

The V call is TRBV5-1, the J call TRBJ2-1; D unresolved. The CDR3 is 13 residues long. V dropped 3 bases and J dropped 4 bases, with 8 bases sitting between them. Looked up from germline, CDR1 is SGHRS and CDR2 is YFSETQ. Written as DNA, the CDR3 is TGCGCCAGCAGCTATCCGGGTTACAATGAGCAGTTCTTC. This codes for CASSYPGYNEQFF. Complete variable domain (other parts from reference TRBV5-1 and TRBJ2-1): KAGVTQTPRYLIKTRGQQVTLSCSPISGHRSVSWYQQTPGQGLQFLFEYFSETQRNKGNFPGRFSGRQFSNSRSEMNVSTLELGDSALYLCASSYPGYNEQFFGPGTRLTVL.

In DNA, the CDR3 is TGTGCCAGCAGCAGGGGACAGGGGGTAAGTCAGCCCCAGCATTTT. The encoded protein is CASSRGQGVSQPQHF. The chain employs TRBV6-1 and TRBJ1-5; 11 nucleotides agree with TRBD1. The CDR3 loop spans 15 amino acids. Trimming took 6 bases from V and 6 from J; bases not matched to a gene: 7. Germline loops: CDR1 MNHNS, CDR2 SASEGT.

The V gene is TRBV4-3, the J gene TRBJ2-3, with TRBD2 identical over 11 bases. Germline-derived CDR1 and CDR2 are LGHNA and YSLEER. The CDR3 extends over 19 amino acids. V trimming: 2 bases; J trimming: 2 bases; junction bases outside the gene matches: 12. In DNA form, the CDR3 reads TGCGCCAGCAGCCAAAGTGCGGGACCGGGACTAGCGGTCACAGATACGCAGTATTTT. Its translation is CASSQSAGPGLAVTDTQYF.

This clone has a handful of counts. The V call is TRBV25-1, the J call TRBJ1-1; 8 nucleotides align to TRBD1. V shed 3 bases and J 3 bases; nucleotides not matched to a gene: 9. This CDR3 spans 16 amino acids. CDR1 is MGHDK and CDR2 is SYGVNS in the germline V gene. CDR3 nucleotides: TGTGCCAGCAGTGATCCCGGACAGGGTGGGGACACTGAAGCTTTCTTT. Translating it yields CASSDPGQGGDTEAFF.

The V call is TRBV29-1, the J call TRBJ2-5, with 9 bases identical to TRBD2. Trimming cost V 8 bases and J 8 bases; bases outside gene matches: 21. The CDR3 extends over 16 amino acids. Germline CDR1 SQVTM, CDR2 ANQGSEA. Here the CDR3 DNA reads TGCAGCCTGGGAGAACCAGCGGGAGGCTTTCCCGGTACCCAGTACTTC. This encodes CSLGEPAGGFPGTQYF.

This clone was counted a few times. This CDR3 is CASSGARTDTQYF. In DNA form, the CDR3 reads TGTGCCAGCAGCGGGGCCCGCACAGATACGCAGTATTTT. V usage is TRBV5-5 and J usage is TRBJ2-3; D possibly corresponds to TRBD1 (5 bases). The CDR3 has 13 amino acids. Germline loops: CDR1 SGHKS, CDR2 YYEKEE (reference sequence). V was clipped by 4 bases and J by 1 base, with 7 bases between them.

The chain couples TRBV7-2 to TRBJ2-5; 7 bases are a match to TRBD1. The CDR3 has 16 residues. The V gene end was trimmed by 3 bases and the J gene end by 3 bases; junction bases not matched to a gene: 10. The V gene's germline CDR1 is SGHTA and CDR2 FQGNSA. CDR3 bases: TGTGCCAGCAGCTTCCCCCGACAGGGCCTGAAAGAGACCCAGTACTTC. This encodes CASSFPRQGLKETQYF.

The table lists this clone with a count of one. The chain employs TRBV7-2 and TRBJ2-1; no firm D call. Germline V gene lookup returns CDR1 SGHTA and CDR2 FQGNSA. The CDR3 loop spans 14 amino acids. V was trimmed by 1 base and J by 7 bases, leaving 11 bases between them. In nucleotides, the CDR3 is TGTGCCAGCAGCTTAGAATCGATAACAAATGAGCAGTTCTTC. It codes for CASSLESITNEQFF. Full variable domain (outside the CDR3, taken from reference TRBV7-2 and TRBJ2-1): GAGVSQSPSNKVTEKGKDVELRCDPISGHTALYWYRQSLGQGLEFLIYFQGNSAPDKSGLPSDRFSAERTGGSVSTLTIQRTQQEDSAVYLCASSLESITNEQFFGPGTRLTVL.